This section outlines one T cell receptor (beta chain) sequence together with its context. The target antigen is unknown. The data derive from a study of Tregs in tolerant kidney transplant recipients. Study results and caveats: Biological reproducibility was not directly addressed in this study. Validation in larger populations is needed because few patients were studied.

CD4+CD25+CD127- Tregs, CD4+CD25- non-Tregs, CD4 and CD8 cells were sorted. The repertoire was sequenced with immunoSEQ multiplex PCR; TCRdb's copy has only in-frame clones and lacks some. The sample lists some 64,000 clones, more than 95% occurring once. This CDR3 is 13 amino acids long. Trimming cost V 7 bases and J 0 bases, with 5 bases left between them. Germline values: CDR1 SGDLS, CDR2 YYNGEE. The sequence derives from a human donor who received a combined kidney and bone marrow transplant. Sequences were derived from Tregs from blood, sampled before the transplant. The chain links TRBV9 to TRBJ1-6; unclear D gene. The CDR3 DNA is TGTGCCAGCTCTAGCTCCTATAATTCACCCCTCCACTTT. Encoded protein: CASSSSYNSPLHF.